This T cell receptor beta chain was observed in a study of blood T cell repertoires in COVID-19. Across the whole study: The origin of the acute and convalescent COVID-19 samples was the United States, Italy and Spain. In each case, the material was cDNA or gDNA derived from T cells, B-cell-depleted T cells, or PBMCs.

This CDR3 region has 13 residues. The germline V gene has CDR1 SGHVS and CDR2 FNYEAQ. V lost 2 bases to trimming and J lost 6 bases, with 8 bases between them. Original handling: Using reference gene primer amplification, nucleated cell counts were estimated. Profiling relied on immunoSEQ multiplex PCR, and the TCRdb table lists in-frame clones only, not all of them. Clone size and the V and J calls come from that table; the DNA yielded D and trimming. The sample shows 90,000 to 120,000 clones, over 80% of them seen only once. Sequencing was performed on peripheral blood. The chain employs TRBV7-6 and TRBJ1-5; possible D gene TRBD1, 5 bases. This receptor was obtained from a woman aged 25 to 39 with acute or convalescent COVID-19. In DNA, the CDR3 is TGTGCCAGCAGCTTAAGTCAGGGTCAGCCCCAGCATTTT. Translated: CASSLSQGQPQHF.